One sample yielded the 27 T cell receptor beta chains listed below, sequenced in a study of blood T cell repertoires in COVID-19. The repertoire was sequenced with immunoSEQ multiplex PCR; TCRdb's copy has only in-frame clones and lacks some. This sample has tens of thousands of clones, with approximately 80% found just once. Sequencing used peripheral blood. The origin of the receptors is a man aged 25 to 40 with COVID-19, enrolled during active disease.

The chain uses TRBV29-1 and TRBJ2-1; 11 nucleotides match TRBD1. V gave up 6 bases and J gave up 9 bases; unmatched junction bases: 16. This CDR3 has 16 residues. Per germline, CDR1 SQVTM and CDR2 ANQGSEA. The CDR3: CSVYPGQGALGGEQFF. For the CDR3, the DNA is TGCAGCGTGTACCCCGGACAGGGGGCGCTGGGGGGTGAGCAGTTCTTC.

This clone has more than one count but fewer than ten. This chain connects TRBV12-3 or TRBV12-4 to TRBJ2-1; weak D call: TRBD2 (6 bases). V lost 5 bases and J lost 10, with 12 bases in between. The CDR3 has 12 amino acids. CDR3 protein: CASSPGLFEQFF. The CDR3 nucleotides read TGTGCCAGCAGTCCAGGACTATTCGAGCAGTTCTTC.

This chain connects TRBV6-2 or TRBV6-3 to TRBJ2-7; 8 positions agree with TRBD2. Germline V CDR1 and CDR2: MNHEY, SVGEGT. This CDR3 spans 15 amino acids. With V trimmed by 3 bases and J by 5 bases, 9 bases remained unmatched. The CDR3 region has the DNA TGTGCCAGCAGTTATCGGAGCGGGAGTAGGGACGAGCAGTACTTC. Its protein product is CASSYRSGSRDEQYF.

This clone has more than one count but fewer than ten. V usage is TRBV7-2 and J usage is TRBJ1-5, with D perhaps matching TRBD1 (6 bases). Trimming removed 3 bases from V and 3 bases from J, with 9 bases in between. The CDR3 totals 14 residues. Germline V gives CDR1 SGHTA, CDR2 FQGNSA. The CDR3 region has the DNA TGTGCCAGCAGCTTGACAGGAGACAATCAGCCCCAGCATTTT. Translation gives CASSLTGDNQPQHF.

This rearrangement joins TRBV28 to TRBJ2-3; 12 positions agree with TRBD1. V lost 5 bases, J lost 5 bases, and 8 bases stayed unmatched. The CDR3 covers 16 residues. Looked up from germline, CDR1 is MDHEN and CDR2 is SYDVKM. The CDR3 DNA follows: TGTGCCAGCAGTCCCGGGACAGGGGGCGCGGTAGATACGCAGTATTTT. This encodes CASSPGTGGAVDTQYF.

The chain couples TRBV27 to TRBJ1-2; TRBD1 might be the D (5 bases). CDR3 length equals 14 residues. In germline, CDR1 is MNHEY, CDR2 SMNVEV (reference sequence). Between the trimmed V and J ends, which lost 5 bases and 2 bases, there was a span of 12 bases. In DNA, the CDR3 is TGTGCCAGCAGTGCGAACAGGAACAACTATGGCTACACCTTC. This sequence encodes CASSANRNNYGYTF.

The chain combines TRBV28 with TRBJ1-3, with 7 bases lining up with TRBD1. The CDR3 sequence is 18 residues long. Trimming at V came to 5 bases and at J to 0 bases, leaving 13 bases not matched to a gene. Germline CDR1 and CDR2: MDHEN and SYDVKM. The CDR3 region is CASSGWTGGGLSGNTIYF. CDR3 in DNA: TGTGCCAGCAGTGGGTGGACAGGCGGAGGGCTCTCTGGAAACACCATATATTTT.

This clone was observed a handful of times. The chain uses TRBV25-1 and TRBJ1-6; 8 positions match TRBD1. The CDR3 has 14 residues. The trim removed 4 bases at V and 8 bases at J, leaving 4 bases unmatched. The germline V gene has CDR1 MGHDK and CDR2 SYGVNS. The CDR3, as DNA: TGTGCCAGCAGTGGCGGGACAGGAGATTCACCCCTCCACTTT. Its protein is CASSGGTGDSPLHF.

The gene calls are TRBV12-3 or TRBV12-4 and TRBJ1-1; 7 nucleotides line up with TRBD1. Trimming at V came to 6 bases and at J to 4 bases, leaving 5 bases not matched to a gene. The CDR3 totals 13 residues. CDR3 residues: CASSFDRATEAFF. The CDR3 nucleotides read TGTGCCAGCAGCTTCGACAGGGCCACTGAAGCTTTCTTT.

The CDR3 protein is CASSRGAGGEGEAFF. CDR3 in DNA: TGTGCCAGCTCACGGGGGGCAGGGGGCGAAGGTGAAGCTTTCTTT. The chain recombines TRBV18 with TRBJ1-1, with TRBD1 matching 8 bases. V was clipped by 4 bases and J by 7 bases; unmatched bases: 11. The CDR3 covers 15 residues. Germline V gene lookup returns CDR1 KGHSH and CDR2 LQKENI.

This clone was counted between two and nine times. The V call is TRBV5-1, the J call TRBJ1-1; D might be TRBD1 (6 bases). Trimming stripped 7 bases from V and 5 bases from J, with 15 bases between. The germline V gene has CDR1 SGHRS and CDR2 YFSETQ. The CDR3 runs 13 residues. The CDR3 spells CASQRGGQTEAFF. CDR3 coding DNA: TGCGCCAGCCAACGGGGGGGGCAGACTGAAGCTTTCTTT.

The J gene is TRBJ2-3, the V gene TRBV18; TRBD2 might be the D (6 bases). Germline lookup yields CDR1 KGHSH and CDR2 LQKENI. Trimming stripped 2 bases from V and 4 bases from J, with 13 bases between. The CDR3 is made up of 15 amino acids. The CDR3, as DNA: TGTGCCAGCTCACCAACCGGGAGTAAAGCAGATACGCAGTATTTT. It yields the protein CASSPTGSKADTQYF.

The rearrangement links TRBV9 to TRBJ1-6; the D gene is possibly TRBD1 (5 bases). CDR3 length: 14 amino acids. Germline V gene sequence: CDR1 SGDLS, CDR2 YYNGEE. The V end lost 3 bases, the J end lost 8 bases, and 12 bases lay between the germline ends. The CDR3, as DNA: TGTGCCAGCAGCGGGGGCAGGGACTATTCACCCCTCCACTTT. Protein sequence: CASSGGRDYSPLHF.

This clone occurred once. The chain links TRBV4-2 to TRBJ1-2; D is perhaps TRBD1 (6 bases). V lost 1 base, J lost 6 bases, and 15 bases lay in between. The CDR3 is 15 amino acids. Germline V CDR1 and CDR2: LGHNA, YNFKEQ. The CDR3 nucleotides read TGTGCCAGCAGCCAAGCGCACAGGGTTCTCGATGGCTACACCTTC. Protein product: CASSQAHRVLDGYTF.

The rearrangement joins TRBV7-2 to TRBJ2-1; TRBD2 matches at 15 bases. Germline lookup yields CDR1 SGHTA and CDR2 FQGNSA. There are 15 residues in the CDR3. Germline trimming cut 4 bases from V and 8 bases from J; bases unmatched to any gene: 3. In DNA, the CDR3 is TGTGCCAGCAGCTGGACTAGCGGGAGGGCCCATGAGCAGTTCTTC. This translates into CASSWTSGRAHEQFF.

This clone came up many times. This CDR3 is CASKTSGHNAEAFF. The CDR3 nucleotides read TGTGCCAGCAAAACCTCGGGACATAACGCTGAAGCTTTCTTT. V and J are TRBV6-5 and TRBJ1-1, with D possibly being TRBD1 (6 bases). Trimming stripped 7 bases from V and 6 bases from J, with 18 bases between. Germline CDR1 MNHEY, CDR2 SVGAGI. CDR3 length: 14 amino acids.

The CDR3 region has the DNA TGTGCCAGCAAGGTAGCGGGCGAGATCGAGCAGTACTTC. It codes for CASKVAGEIEQYF. The V call is TRBV12-3 or TRBV12-4, the J call TRBJ2-7, with 7 positions matching TRBD2. Trimming removed 7 bases from V and 6 bases from J; junction bases left unmatched: 9. The CDR3 extends over 13 amino acids.

The chain uses TRBV11-2 and TRBJ2-1, with D possibly being TRBD2 (5 bases). Germline V gene sequence: CDR1 SGHAT, CDR2 FQNNGV. Deletions cut 5 bases from V and 7 bases from J, with 27 bases between. CDR3 size: 18 residues. The CDR3 spells CASSLGPYPGRGSNEQFF. The DNA of the CDR3 is TGTGCCAGCAGCCTAGGGCCCTACCCTGGCCGGGGATCAAATGAGCAGTTCTTC.

The chain has TRBV27 and TRBJ1-1, with D possibly matching TRBD1 (6 bases). V gave up 5 bases and J gave up 1 base, with 14 bases separating them. CDR1 is MNHEY and CDR2 is SMNVEV in the germline V gene (reference sequence). The CDR3 is made up of 15 amino acids. In nucleotides, the CDR3 is TGTGCCAGCAGTCATCGGGAAGGGGGGAACACTGAAGCTTTCTTT. It codes for CASSHREGGNTEAFF.

V is TRBV4-2 and J is TRBJ2-7; 7 nucleotides align to TRBD2. J lost 1 base, V lost 1 base, and 7 bases had no gene match. Germline assignment: CDR1 LGHNA and CDR2 YNFKEQ. The CDR3 consists of 16 residues. Here the CDR3 reads CASSQVGLAESYEQYF. The CDR3, as DNA: TGTGCCAGCAGCCAAGTCGGCCTAGCGGAGTCCTACGAGCAGTACTTC.

This clone was observed a few times. The chain links TRBV28 to TRBJ1-4; D not certain. Germline CDR1 is MDHEN and CDR2 is SYDVKM. With 5 bases removed from V and 0 bases from J, the gap between germline ends came to 10 bases. The CDR3 length is 15 residues. The CDR3 sequence is CASSLAGSTNEKLFF. In nucleotides, the CDR3 is TGTGCCAGCAGTCTAGCCGGATCAACTAATGAAAAACTGTTTTTT.

V is TRBV18 and J is TRBJ1-2, with TRBD1 as a possible D gene (6 bases). The germline CDR1 and CDR2 sequences are KGHSH and LQKENI. Between the trimmed V and J ends, which lost 3 bases and 4 bases, there was a span of 15 bases. This CDR3 region has 15 residues. This CDR3 reads CASSPTGDTSYGYTF. CDR3 bases: TGTGCCAGCTCACCGACCGGGGACACCTCCTATGGCTACACCTTC.

The chain has TRBV6-6 and TRBJ2-1, with a weak D call TRBD2 (6 bases). The CDR3 has 14 residues. The V end was cut by 0 bases, the J end by 5 bases, with 8 bases between. Germline V gene data show CDR1 as MNHNY and CDR2 as SVGAGI (reference sequence). The CDR3 region has the DNA TGTGCCAGCAGTTACTCTGGGACTGACAATGAGCAGTTCTTC. It encodes CASSYSGTDNEQFF.

The chain has TRBV7-6 and TRBJ2-1, with D possibly being TRBD2 (6 bases). The CDR3 contains 15 residues. The V end was cut by 1 base, the J end by 1 base, with 8 bases between. Germline values: CDR1 SGHVS, CDR2 FNYEAQ. The CDR3: CASSLGGRSYNEQFF. Here the CDR3 DNA reads TGTGCCAGCAGCTTAGGGGGGAGGTCCTACAATGAGCAGTTCTTC.

The chain employs TRBV18 and TRBJ2-7, with 10 bases aligning to TRBD2. CDR3 length equals 15 residues. With V trimmed by 0 bases and J by 5 bases, 4 bases remained unmatched. The germline gives CDR1 KGHSH, CDR2 LQKENI. CDR3 region: CASSPPASGSNEQYF. DNA of the CDR3: TGTGCCAGCTCACCACCGGCTAGCGGGAGTAACGAGCAGTACTTC.

In its sample, this clone was seen a few times. This rearrangement joins TRBV12-2 to TRBJ2-7; TRBD2, the table's D call, lacks a check against the DNA. TRBV12-2 is annotated as a pseudogene. There are 11 residues in the CDR3. CDR3 in amino acids: CGPGGRAEQYF. CDR3 nucleotide sequence: TGCGGACCGGGCGGGAGGGCCGAGCAGTACTTC.

The V call is TRBV7-2, the J call TRBJ2-2; D uncertain. The CDR3 length is 13 residues. Germline lookup yields CDR1 SGHTA and CDR2 FQGNSA. Trimming left V 5 bases short and J 2 bases short, with 6 bases between. For the CDR3, the DNA is TGTGCCAGCAGCCCCAGAAACACCGGGGAGCTGTTTTTT. It specifies CASSPRNTGELFF. Using reference TRBV7-2 and TRBJ2-2 for the parts outside the CDR3, the full variable domain is GAGVSQSPSNKVTEKGKDVELRCDPISGHTALYWYRQSLGQGLEFLIYFQGNSAPDKSGLPSDRFSAERTGGSVSTLTIQRTQQEDSAVYLCASSPRNTGELFFGEGSRLTVL.